This TCR beta chain is drawn from a study of T cell responses to AZD1222 COVID-19 vaccine. General study points: Females made up more of the donors, who were largely white British, and clonal diversity may have come out too low. The CD4 TCRs associated with vaccination extended across spike and predominated at 160-218 and 743-854. All repertoire sampling was performed exclusively after the peak T cell response.

Sequencing used immunoSEQ multiplex PCR; TCRdb keeps in-frame clones, though not all of them. The profile covers just over 150,000 clones, with approximately 90% appearing a single time and 1.5% to 2% taken by the ten largest. Comments on this clone: Its antigen remains unidentified.

This CDR3 contains 14 residues. Germline values: CDR1 MDHEN, CDR2 SYDVKM. V was pared by 7 bases and J by 1 base, with 11 bases between. The TCR comes from an adult in good health. The chain combines TRBV28 with TRBJ1-5; D remains ambiguous. The sample consisted of peripheral blood, taken on day 0 of AZD1222 vaccination. For the CDR3, the DNA is TGTGCCAGCATCGGCGCAGCGAGCAATCAGCCCCAGCATTTT. Its protein is CASIGAASNQPQHF.